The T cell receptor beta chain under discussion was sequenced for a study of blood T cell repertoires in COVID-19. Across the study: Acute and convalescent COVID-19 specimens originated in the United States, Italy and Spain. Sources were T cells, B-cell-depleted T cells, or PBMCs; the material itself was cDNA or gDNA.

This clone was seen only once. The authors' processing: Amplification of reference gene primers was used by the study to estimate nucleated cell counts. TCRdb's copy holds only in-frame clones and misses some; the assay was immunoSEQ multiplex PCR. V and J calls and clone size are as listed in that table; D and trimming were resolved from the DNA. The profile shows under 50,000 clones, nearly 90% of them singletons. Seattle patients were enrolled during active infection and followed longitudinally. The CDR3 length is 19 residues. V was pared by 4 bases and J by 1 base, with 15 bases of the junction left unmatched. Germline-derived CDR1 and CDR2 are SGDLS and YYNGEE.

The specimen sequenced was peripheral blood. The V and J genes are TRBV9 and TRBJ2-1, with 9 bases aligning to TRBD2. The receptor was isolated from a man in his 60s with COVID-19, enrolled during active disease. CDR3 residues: CASSTSDVGTSRSYNEQFF. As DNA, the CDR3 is TGTGCCAGCAGCACCTCCGACGTCGGGACTAGCCGATCCTACAATGAGCAGTTCTTC.